These T cell receptor beta chains were read from a single sample in a study of T-cell reconstitution after alpha-beta-depleted transplantation in children. TCRdb passed the PCR reads through MiXCR, listing each CDR3 protein once. The sample yields 90,000 to 120,000 distinct CDR3 sequences, 5% to 7% seen once. The specimen was PBMCs, mostly from graft donor cells, collected 360 days after TCRalphabeta/CD19-depleted stem cell transplant. These receptors were obtained from a male patient between 2 and 10 years old who had a stem cell transplant for acute lymphoblastic leukemia, so the T cells may come from the graft donor. Both conserved end residues are part of each CDR3. A D gene is named only where the DNA matches it firmly. Clone sizes are given selectively: once, few, many, or a class where the clone is expanded.

length: 16
V: TRBV9
J: TRBJ2-7
D: TRBD2
size: many
DNA: TGTGCCAGCAGCCACGGACTAGGACGAACCAGCTACGAGCAGTACTTC
CDR3: CASSHGLGRTSYEQYF

length: 13
V: TRBV6-1
J: TRBJ2-2
D: .
size: few
DNA: TGTGCCATCGGGGTCTTTCGGAGCGGGGAGCTGTTTTTT
CDR3: CAIGVFRSGELFF

length: 12
V: TRBV12-3/TRBV12-4
J: TRBJ2-7
D: TRBD1
size: many
DNA: TGTGCCAGCATAGACAGGGGCGGCGAGCAGTACTTC
CDR3: CASIDRGGEQYF

length: 17
V: TRBV29-1
J: TRBJ2-3
D: .
size: many
DNA: TGCAGCGTTGAAGACGGTGTCGGGCTAGCAGGGGCAGATACGCAGTATTTT
CDR3: CSVEDGVGLAGADTQYF

length: 15
V: TRBV25-1
J: TRBJ2-7
D: TRBD2
size: .
DNA: TGTGCCAGCAGTGCCATAGCGGGGCCCGCCTACGAGCAGTACTTC
CDR3: CASSAIAGPAYEQYF

length: 15
V: TRBV9
J: TRBJ1-1
D: TRBD1
size: few
DNA: TGTGCCAGCAGCACCTTGCAGGGGGTGAACACTGAAGCTTTCTTT
CDR3: CASSTLQGVNTEAFF

length: 13
V: TRBV11-2
J: TRBJ2-7
D: .
size: .
DNA: TGTGCCAGCAGCTACCCCGCCCGGGGCGAGCAGTACTTC
CDR3: CASSYPARGEQYF

length: 14
V: TRBV29-1
J: TRBJ2-2
D: .
size: many
DNA: TGCAGCGTTGAAGATAACGGGTGGACCGGGGAGCTGTTTTTT
CDR3: CSVEDNGWTGELFF

length: 15
V: TRBV6-1
J: TRBJ2-3
D: .
size: few
DNA: TGTGCCAGCAGTGAAAGTAACAGGGTGAAAGATACGCAGTATTTT
CDR3: CASSESNRVKDTQYF

length: 14
V: TRBV29-1
J: TRBJ2-3
D: .
size: many
DNA: TGCAGCGTCCGATTTATAGGGGTTGAAGATACGCAGTATTTT
CDR3: CSVRFIGVEDTQYF

length: 16
V: TRBV7-9
J: TRBJ2-7
D: TRBD1
size: .
DNA: TGTGCCAGCAGCCCTTCTGTGGACAGGGAAAGGTACGAGCAGTACTTC
CDR3: CASSPSVDRERYEQYF

length: 15
V: TRBV7-2
J: TRBJ1-2
D: .
size: many
DNA: TGTGCCAGCAGCTTAAATCAGCCCCCTAACTATGGCTACACCTTC
CDR3: CASSLNQPPNYGYTF

length: 18
V: TRBV6-2/TRBV6-3
J: TRBJ2-2
D: .
size: many
DNA: TGTGCCAGCAATTTGGAGGGGCGAATAATTCCGAACACCGGGGAGCTGTTTTTT
CDR3: CASNLEGRIIPNTGELFF

length: 13
V: TRBV12-3/TRBV12-4
J: TRBJ1-1
D: .
size: few
DNA: TGTGCCAGCATAATGGGAGCGAACACTGAAGCTTTCTTT
CDR3: CASIMGANTEAFF

length: 13
V: TRBV5-1
J: TRBJ1-5
D: TRBD1
size: many
DNA: TGCGCCAGCAGCACAGGACAGGGGCAGCCCCAGCATTTT
CDR3: CASSTGQGQPQHF

length: 19
V: TRBV4-2
J: TRBJ2-2
D: TRBD2
size: .
DNA: TGTGCCAGCAGCCAAGATGGGACTAGCGGGAGGGCGGGCACCGGGGAGCTGTTTTTT
CDR3: CASSQDGTSGRAGTGELFF

length: 13
V: TRBV5-1
J: TRBJ2-7
D: .
size: many
DNA: TGCGCCAGCAGCTTGAAGGGGGCCTACGAGCAGTACTTC
CDR3: CASSLKGAYEQYF

length: 16
V: TRBV9
J: TRBJ2-1
D: TRBD2
size: many
DNA: TGTGCCAGCAGCACCCCGGGACTAGCGGGAGCAAATGAGCAGTTCTTC
CDR3: CASSTPGLAGANEQFF

length: 13
V: TRBV2
J: TRBJ2-3
D: .
size: many
DNA: TGTGCCAGCCCACCGGGCCGCACAGATACGCAGTATTTT
CDR3: CASPPGRTDTQYF

length: 14
V: TRBV7-3
J: TRBJ1-2
D: .
size: many
DNA: TGTGCCAGCAGCTCCAACGGGGAAGACTATGGCTACACCTTC
CDR3: CASSSNGEDYGYTF

length: 12
V: TRBV7-9
J: TRBJ1-4
D: .
size: many
DNA: TGTGCCAGCAGCCCAGGAGGGGAAAAACTGTTTTTT
CDR3: CASSPGGEKLFF

length: 15
V: TRBV7-9
J: TRBJ2-7
D: .
size: .
DNA: TGTGCCAGCAGCTTAGCGGAGGGCAGAACCTACGAGCAGTACTTC
CDR3: CASSLAEGRTYEQYF

length: 17
V: TRBV3-1
J: TRBJ1-2
D: TRBD1
size: many
DNA: TGTGCCAGCAGCGAAGACAGGGTAGGCCATCTTGGCTATGGCTACACCTTC
CDR3: CASSEDRVGHLGYGYTF

length: 15
V: TRBV7-2
J: TRBJ2-7
D: .
size: .
DNA: TGTGCCAGCAGCCCTCACGGGGGTCTCAGCTACGAGCAGTACTTC
CDR3: CASSPHGGLSYEQYF

length: 15
V: TRBV18
J: TRBJ2-2
D: .
size: few
DNA: TGTGCCAGCTCACGAATAGGGATTCTTACCGGGGAGCTGTTTTTT
CDR3: CASSRIGILTGELFF

length: 13
V: TRBV11-2
J: TRBJ1-1
D: .
size: many
DNA: TGTGCCAGCACGAAGACAGGTCGCACTGAAGCTTTCTTT
CDR3: CASTKTGRTEAFF

length: 15
V: TRBV5-5
J: TRBJ1-5
D: .
size: many
DNA: TGTGCCAGCAGCTTGAAACAGGGTAGGGATCAGCCCCAGCATTTT
CDR3: CASSLKQGRDQPQHF

length: 16
V: TRBV9
J: TRBJ2-2
D: .
size: many
DNA: TGTGCCAGCAGCCCTAAGGGGGGACTTGCCTCCGGGGAGCTGTTTTTT
CDR3: CASSPKGGLASGELFF

length: 16
V: TRBV7-9
J: TRBJ1-5
D: TRBD1
size: few
DNA: TGTGCCAGCAGCCCACAGACAGGGGGCTCTAATCAGCCCCAGCATTTT
CDR3: CASSPQTGGSNQPQHF

length: 16
V: TRBV25-1
J: TRBJ2-1
D: .
size: few
DNA: TGTGCCAGCAGTGAATTACGGCCGCTTAGGTACAATGAGCAGTTCTTC
CDR3: CASSELRPLRYNEQFF

length: 15
V: TRBV14
J: TRBJ1-2
D: TRBD1
size: .
DNA: TGTGCCAGCAGCCCCCGCCAGGGGGCGCGTCTTGGCTACACCTTC
CDR3: CASSPRQGARLGYTF

length: 13
V: TRBV20-1
J: TRBJ2-7
D: .
size: few
DNA: TGCAGTGCTAAGGGCTCTTCATCCTACGAGCAGTACTTC
CDR3: CSAKGSSSYEQYF

length: 12
V: TRBV28
J: TRBJ1-1
D: .
size: many
DNA: TGTGCCAGCTGGCAGGGGAACACTGAAGCTTTCTTT
CDR3: CASWQGNTEAFF

length: 14
V: TRBV7-9
J: TRBJ2-3
D: .
size: many
DNA: TGTGCCAGCAGCCCTAGGACCGCCCCAGATACGCAGTATTTT
CDR3: CASSPRTAPDTQYF

length: 16
V: TRBV4-3
J: TRBJ2-5
D: .
size: .
DNA: TGCGCCAGCAGCCAAGATGGGGGACACATCACGGAGACCCAGTACTTC
CDR3: CASSQDGGHITETQYF

length: 13
V: TRBV6-9
J: TRBJ2-7
D: .
size: .
DNA: TGTGCCAGCATTGGGAATTTCGAATACGAGCAGTACTTC
CDR3: CASIGNFEYEQYF

length: 17
V: TRBV4-3
J: TRBJ2-1
D: .
size: .
DNA: TGCGCCAGCAGCCAAGAGTTCCGCGGAGGTCCCGCCGGGGAGCAGTTCTTC
CDR3: CASSQEFRGGPAGEQFF

length: 14
V: TRBV27
J: TRBJ2-1
D: TRBD2
size: many
DNA: TGTGCCAGCAGGGATACTAGCGGGAGTTTTGAGCAGTTCTTC
CDR3: CASRDTSGSFEQFF

length: 13
V: TRBV20-1
J: TRBJ1-5
D: .
size: .
DNA: TGCAGTGCTAGAGATGCAGGGAGGAAGCCCCAGCATTTT
CDR3: CSARDAGRKPQHF

length: 17
V: TRBV12-5
J: TRBJ1-1
D: TRBD1
size: many
DNA: TGTGCTAGTGGTTTGGGTGGGGGAGGGGGCGGCGACACTGAAGCTTTCTTT
CDR3: CASGLGGGGGGDTEAFF

length: 13
V: TRBV27
J: TRBJ2-7
D: .
size: few
DNA: TGTGCCAGCAGTTTATCGGGGTTCGACGAGCAGTACTTC
CDR3: CASSLSGFDEQYF

length: 11
V: TRBV10-3
J: TRBJ1-4
D: .
size: many
DNA: TGTGCCATCAGACGAAATGAAAAACTGTTTTTT
CDR3: CAIRRNEKLFF

length: 14
V: TRBV25-1
J: TRBJ2-5
D: .
size: many
DNA: TGTGCCAGCAGTGAACGAAATAGCTTGGAGACCCAGTACTTC
CDR3: CASSERNSLETQYF

length: 17
V: TRBV11-1
J: TRBJ2-3
D: TRBD2
size: many
DNA: TGTGCCAGCAGGGGAGGAAAACTAGCGAGGTTTGGGTCTACGCAGTATTTT
CDR3: CASRGGKLARFGSTQYF

length: 15
V: TRBV28
J: TRBJ2-1
D: .
size: many
DNA: TGTGCCAGCAGTTTGCTCGGAAGCTCCTACAATGAGCAGTTCTTC
CDR3: CASSLLGSSYNEQFF

length: 16
V: TRBV12-3/TRBV12-4
J: TRBJ1-2
D: TRBD1
size: many
DNA: TGTGCCAGCAGTTTCACTAGGACAGGAGCTAACTATGGCTACACCTTC
CDR3: CASSFTRTGANYGYTF

length: 14
V: TRBV9
J: TRBJ2-3
D: .
size: many
DNA: TGTGCCAGCAGCGCAGAAGGATCCACAGATACGCAGTATTTT
CDR3: CASSAEGSTDTQYF

length: 15
V: TRBV7-9
J: TRBJ1-6
D: .
size: .
DNA: TGTGCCAGCACCGTCGGCCCCACGGGAAATTCACCCCTCCACTTT
CDR3: CASTVGPTGNSPLHF

length: 13
V: TRBV29-1
J: TRBJ2-7
D: .
size: many
DNA: TGCAGCGTTGGGTGGGGCGCCTCCTACGAGCAGTACTTC
CDR3: CSVGWGASYEQYF

length: 15
V: TRBV5-6
J: TRBJ1-5
D: TRBD1
size: few
DNA: TGTGCCAGCAGCCACGGGACAGGGGAATATCAGCCCCAGCATTTT
CDR3: CASSHGTGEYQPQHF

length: 13
V: TRBV28
J: TRBJ2-3
D: TRBD2
size: many
DNA: TGTGCCAGCAGTCGGGGGGGTACAGATACGCAGTATTTT
CDR3: CASSRGGTDTQYF

length: 14
V: TRBV20-1
J: TRBJ1-5
D: TRBD1
size: few
DNA: TGCAGTGCTGGACAGGGGTGGAGCAATCAGCCCCAGCATTTT
CDR3: CSAGQGWSNQPQHF

length: 14
V: TRBV9
J: TRBJ2-1
D: .
size: few
DNA: TGTGCCAGCAGCGACACGGCAGTAGTGGGTGAGCAGTTCTTC
CDR3: CASSDTAVVGEQFF

length: 12
V: TRBV12-3/TRBV12-4
J: TRBJ2-3
D: .
size: many
DNA: TGTGCCAGCAGTTCCCTCCGAGGTACGCAGTATTTT
CDR3: CASSSLRGTQYF

length: 16
V: TRBV12-3/TRBV12-4
J: TRBJ2-6
D: .
size: many
DNA: TGTGCCAGCAGCCCCGCTGACAGGTACGGGGCCAACGTCCTGACTTTC
CDR3: CASSPADRYGANVLTF

length: 15
V: TRBV9
J: TRBJ2-7
D: .
size: few
DNA: TGTGCCAGCAGCGTAGAGGGGAGTGGCTCCTACGAGCAGTACTTC
CDR3: CASSVEGSGSYEQYF

length: 15
V: TRBV12-3/TRBV12-4
J: TRBJ2-2
D: .
size: many
DNA: TGTGCCAGCAGTTTGGGGGGTGTGCATCAGGGGGAGCTGTTTTTT
CDR3: CASSLGGVHQGELFF

length: 13
V: TRBV2
J: TRBJ2-1
D: .
size: many
DNA: TGTGCCAGCAGTGAATCCCCGAGCCCCCGACCGTTCTTC
CDR3: CASSESPSPRPFF